The clone carrying this T cell receptor beta chain has only a few counts. The antigen is undetermined. This sample is part of a study of metastatic and nonmetastatic thyroid tumors. Overall study: The study looked at repertoires side by side in blood and in tumor or nodule tissue from malignant and benign thyroid patients. Study-level results: The study reportedly found significantly higher TCR beta diversity in malignant thyroid tumors than benign nodules, in blood and tumor.

This CDR3 contains 13 residues. The V gene lost 6 bases and the J gene lost 5 bases, with 12 bases spanning the gap. From germline, CDR1 is KGHDR and CDR2 SFDVKD. As handled by the study authors: Built for papillary thyroid cancer, a distant-metastasis classifier drew on CDR3 differences across clinicopathological groups. TCRdb re-called the PCR reads via MiXCR. Clone size and V and J calls follow TCRdb, not the original study. In the table there are 13,000 or so clones, around 20% of which are singletons. Among the patients, none had received any treatment before thyroid surgery. The chain employs TRBV24-1 and TRBJ2-5; the D gene is possibly TRBD2 (6 bases). The sequence derives from a female donor with papillary thyroid cancer or a benign thyroid nodule (not recorded which). Some clones in this sample may be carry-over from other donors' samples. Sequencing input: adjacent normal tissue. The DNA for the CDR3 is TGTGCCACCAGTACTCCGGGAGTGGAGACCCAGTACTTC. Translated, it gives CATSTPGVETQYF.